This passage covers 21 T cell receptor beta chains from one sample sequenced in a study of CD8 T cells in ankylosing spondylitis. Each CDR3 protein gets one entry after TCRdb re-called the 5' RACE reads with MiXCR. The table records about 39,000 distinct CDR3 sequences, 2.5% to 3.5% of them present only once. The material sequenced was blood, either unsorted or a sorted T cell fraction (not recorded which). The receptors stem from a male donor with ankylosing spondylitis or in good health (not recorded which).

This clonotype was counted at least ten times. V usage is TRBV9 and J usage is TRBJ2-1; D remains unclear. The CDR3 has 13 amino acids. The germline V gene has CDR1 SGDLS and CDR2 YYNGEE. Trimming removed 0 bases from V and 4 bases from J, with 5 bases in between. The CDR3 region is CASSVELYNEQFF. DNA for the CDR3: TGTGCCAGCAGCGTAGAGCTTTACAATGAGCAGTTCTTC.

The chain combines TRBV9 with TRBJ2-1, with 10 nucleotides matching TRBD1. The trim removed 4 bases at V and 3 bases at J, leaving 7 bases unmatched. In germline, CDR1 is SGDLS, CDR2 YYNGEE. This CDR3 contains 16 residues. This CDR3 reads CASSPKTGGIYNEQFF. The CDR3 DNA reads TGTGCCAGCAGCCCAAAGACAGGGGGCATCTACAATGAGCAGTTCTTC.

In its sample, this clonotype was seen many times. V is TRBV9 and J is TRBJ1-6; D is unclear. Trimming shortened V by 3 bases and J by 7 bases, and 11 bases separated the two germline ends. From germline, CDR1 is SGDLS and CDR2 YYNGEE. The CDR3 runs 14 residues. CDR3 DNA: TGTGCCAGCAGCGCCTACGACATAAATTCACCCCTCCACTTT. It encodes CASSAYDINSPLHF.

The rearrangement joins TRBV9 to TRBJ2-3; 10 bases align to TRBD2. Looked up from germline, CDR1 is SGDLS and CDR2 is YYNGEE. The V gene end was trimmed by 3 bases and the J gene end by 7 bases; junction bases not matched to a gene: 14. The CDR3 loop spans 17 amino acids. The chain's CDR3 is CASSAPFSAGGPNTQYF. The CDR3, as DNA: TGTGCCAGCAGCGCCCCCTTTTCAGCGGGAGGGCCGAATACGCAGTATTTT.

The V and J genes are TRBV9 and TRBJ2-2; D assignment may be TRBD1 or TRBD2 (5 bases each). CDR1 SGDLS and CDR2 YYNGEE come from the germline V gene. CDR3 length: 16 amino acids. Between the trimmed V and J ends, which lost 0 bases and 5 bases, there was a span of 14 bases. In DNA form, the CDR3 reads TGTGCCAGCAGCGTAGTGCCCAGAGGGGATACCGGGGAGCTGTTTTTT. Its translation: CASSVVPRGDTGELFF.

This clonotype was detected a few times. This sequence joins TRBV10-1 and TRBJ2-2, with no clear D. This CDR3 spans 15 amino acids. The germline CDR1 and CDR2 sequences are WNHNN and SYGVQD (reference sequence). V dropped 3 bases and J dropped 2 bases, with 10 bases sitting between them. The DNA of the CDR3 is TGCGCCAGCAGTGATGGATCCGCTAACACCGGGGAGCTGTTTTTT. This sequence encodes CASSDGSANTGELFF.

This clonotype appeared many times. This sequence joins TRBV9 and TRBJ2-3; 8 bases match TRBD2. J lost 1 base, V lost 0 bases, and 7 bases had no gene match. Germline CDR1 and CDR2: SGDLS and YYNGEE. The CDR3 spans 17 residues. This chain's CDR3 is CASSVEAGGWGTDTQYF. CDR3 nucleotide sequence: TGTGCCAGCAGCGTAGAGGCGGGGGGATGGGGCACAGATACGCAGTATTTT.

This clonotype has ten or more counts. The V gene is TRBV9, the J gene TRBJ2-2; 8 bases line up with TRBD1. This CDR3 comprises 17 residues. CDR1 is SGDLS, CDR2 YYNGEE, per germline. V shed 0 bases, J shed 4 bases, and the junction held 8 bases outside the gene matches. CDR3 coding DNA: TGTGCCAGCAGCGTAGGGACAGGGAGGATCAGCACCGGGGAGCTGTTTTTT. This translates into CASSVGTGRISTGELFF. Complete variable domain (other parts from reference TRBV9 and TRBJ2-2): DSGVTQTPKHLITATGQRVTLRCSPRSGDLSVYWYQQSLDQGLQFLIQYYNGEERAKGNILERFSAQQFPDLHSELNLSSLELGDSALYFCASSVGTGRISTGELFFGEGSRLTVL.

This clonotype was seen at least ten times. The chain joins TRBV9 to TRBJ1-6, with 7 positions matching TRBD1. CDR1 and CDR2 from the germline V gene are SGDLS and YYNGEE. The CDR3 loop spans 15 amino acids. Losses at the gene ends were 0 bases for V and 8 bases for J; bases not matched to a gene: 5. CDR3 sequence: CASSVEGRGDSPLHF. CDR3 coding DNA: TGTGCCAGCAGCGTAGAAGGCAGGGGGGATTCACCCCTCCACTTT. The full variable domain, completed using reference TRBV9 and TRBJ1-6, is DSGVTQTPKHLITATGQRVTLRCSPRSGDLSVYWYQQSLDQGLQFLIQYYNGEERAKGNILERFSAQQFPDLHSELNLSSLELGDSALYFCASSVEGRGDSPLHFGNGTRLTVT.

This clonotype has only a few counts. The rearrangement uses TRBV9 and TRBJ2-1; D gene unclear. The CDR3 runs 14 residues. Germline V gene lookup returns CDR1 SGDLS and CDR2 YYNGEE. V lost 6 bases and J 8 bases, leaving 18 bases between the germline ends. The CDR3 DNA sequence: TGTGCCAGCACCGCGCGACACCTTGGGGATGAGCAGTTCTTC. This translates into CASTARHLGDEQFF.

This clonotype came up many times. CDR3 DNA: TGTGCCAGCAGCGAACGGGACAGGGGCTATGGCTACACCTTC. Protein: CASSERDRGYGYTF. The chain combines TRBV9 with TRBJ1-2; 10 nucleotides align to TRBD1. This CDR3 is built from 14 residues. Germline V gene sequence: CDR1 SGDLS, CDR2 YYNGEE. The V and J ends lost 3 bases and 4 bases, in that order; junction bases with no gene match: 3.

This clonotype was detected ten times or more. A read error may produce the germline difference seen at one junction end. V and J are TRBV9 and TRBJ1-1; D is unresolved. This CDR3 is built from 11 residues. CDR1 is SGDLS, CDR2 YYNGEE, per germline. CDR3 sequence: CASSVGRAMVF. In DNA form, the CDR3 reads TGTGCCAGCAGCGTAGGGAGGGCGATGGTGTTT.

This clonotype was observed at least ten times. CDR3 DNA: TGTGCCAGCAGCCCATCCGCTAGCGGACTTGGCAATGAGCAGTTCTTC. Translated: CASSPSASGLGNEQFF. This chain uses TRBV9 with TRBJ2-1, with 7 bases fitting TRBD2. The CDR3 runs to 16 residues. V lost 4 bases, J lost 6 bases, and 13 bases stayed unmatched. Germline values: CDR1 SGDLS, CDR2 YYNGEE.

This clonotype was counted ten times or more. V usage is TRBV9 and J usage is TRBJ2-4; 10 bases fit TRBD1. Germline CDR1 reads SGDLS; CDR2 reads YYNGEE. Losses at the gene ends were 3 bases for V and 8 bases for J; bases not matched to a gene: 8. This CDR3 has 15 residues. In DNA form, the CDR3 reads TGTGCCAGCAGCGCCCCGGGACAGGGGTTTGACATTCAGTACTTC. This encodes CASSAPGQGFDIQYF.

This clonotype was detected ten times or more. J is TRBJ2-4 and V is TRBV9; D is uncertain. The CDR3 length is 13 residues. V was clipped by 2 bases and J by 10 bases, with 13 bases between them. CDR1 is SGDLS and CDR2 is YYNGEE in the germline V gene. The CDR3 region is CASSVPPTWIQYF. In DNA, the CDR3 is TGTGCCAGCAGCGTTCCCCCTACTTGGATTCAGTACTTC.

The table lists this clonotype with many counts. The V gene is TRBV9, the J gene TRBJ2-1; 14 positions agree with TRBD2. From germline, CDR1 is SGDLS and CDR2 YYNGEE. The ends lost 4 bases at V and 14 bases at J; junction bases unmatched: 8. The CDR3 spans 14 residues. The CDR3 nucleotides are TGTGCCAGCAGCCCGGGACTAGCGGGAGATCGGGAGTTCTTC. Its protein product is CASSPGLAGDREFF.

This clonotype was counted at least ten times. The chain employs TRBV9 and TRBJ1-2; 10 nucleotides match TRBD1. Per germline, CDR1 SGDLS and CDR2 YYNGEE. V shed 0 bases, J shed 2 bases, and the junction held 4 bases outside the gene matches. This CDR3 has 16 amino acids. The DNA for the CDR3 is TGTGCCAGCAGCGTAGCTCTGGGACAGGGGAACTATGGCTACACCTTC. Translation: CASSVALGQGNYGYTF. The entire variable domain, with the rest obtained from reference TRBV9 and TRBJ1-2, is as follows: DSGVTQTPKHLITATGQRVTLRCSPRSGDLSVYWYQQSLDQGLQFLIQYYNGEERAKGNILERFSAQQFPDLHSELNLSSLELGDSALYFCASSVALGQGNYGYTFGSGTRLTVV.

This clonotype occurred many times. The J gene is TRBJ2-1, the V gene TRBV9; the match to TRBD2 covers 14 bases. V gave up 5 bases and J gave up 6 bases; unmatched junction bases: 10. This CDR3 contains 17 residues. Germline values: CDR1 SGDLS, CDR2 YYNGEE. The CDR3 sequence is CASSHISGLAGGNEQFF. CDR3 DNA: TGTGCCAGCAGTCATATTTCTGGACTAGCGGGGGGCAATGAGCAGTTCTTC.

Many counts were recorded for this clonotype. V is TRBV9 and J is TRBJ2-5; TRBD1 matches 9 bases. The germline CDR1 and CDR2 sequences are SGDLS and YYNGEE. V lost 4 bases to trimming and J lost 3 bases; unmatched junction nucleotides: 4. The CDR3 consists of 14 residues. CDR3 DNA: TGTGCCAGCAGCATCCGGGACAGGGAAGAGACCCAGTACTTC. As protein: CASSIRDREETQYF.

This clonotype was detected many times. This chain connects TRBV24-1 to TRBJ2-7; 7 bases line up with TRBD2. V dropped 8 bases and J dropped 2; count of bases not matched to a gene: 17. The CDR3 has 17 residues. Germline V lookup: CDR1 KGHDR, CDR2 SFDVKD. CDR3 in amino acids: CATIKLGGSPLTYEQYV. For the CDR3, the DNA is TGTGCCACCATCAAACTGGGAGGGTCCCCCTTAACCTACGAGCAGTACGTC.

This clonotype was recorded at least ten times. The chain joins TRBV9 to TRBJ1-5; D possibly corresponds to TRBD1 (6 bases). The CDR3 consists of 15 residues. V lost 0 bases and J lost 4, with 11 bases in between. Germline loops: CDR1 SGDLS, CDR2 YYNGEE. DNA of the CDR3: TGTGCCAGCAGCGTAGGGGGGGGCGGGAATCAGCCCCAGCATTTT. Translated, it gives CASSVGGGGNQPQHF.